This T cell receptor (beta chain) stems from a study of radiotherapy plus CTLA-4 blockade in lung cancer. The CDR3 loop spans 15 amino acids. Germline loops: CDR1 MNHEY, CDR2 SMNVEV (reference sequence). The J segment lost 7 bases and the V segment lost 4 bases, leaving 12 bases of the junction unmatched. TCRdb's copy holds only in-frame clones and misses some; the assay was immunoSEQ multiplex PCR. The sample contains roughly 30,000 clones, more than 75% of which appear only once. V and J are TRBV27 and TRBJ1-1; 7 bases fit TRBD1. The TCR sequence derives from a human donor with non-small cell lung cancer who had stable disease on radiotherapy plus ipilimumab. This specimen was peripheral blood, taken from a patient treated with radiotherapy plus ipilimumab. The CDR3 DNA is TGTGCCAGCAGTTCGTGGGGGACAGTCGGTGGTGAAGCTTTCTTT. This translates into CASSSWGTVGGEAFF.